This entry lists 14 T cell receptor beta chains sequenced from one sample in a study of T-cell reconstitution after alpha-beta-depleted transplantation in children. Unique molecular identifiers were incorporated when the TCRbeta library was constructed. Each CDR3 protein is one row after TCRdb ran MiXCR on the PCR reads. The sample consists of 580,000 or so distinct CDR3 sequences, 20% to 25% of them appearing once. The sequences come from PBMCs, mostly from graft donor cells, collected 360 days after TCRalphabeta/CD19-depleted stem cell transplant. The receptors originated from a boy less than two years old who had a stem cell transplant for acute myeloid leukemia, so the T cells may come from the graft donor.

This clonotype appeared a few times. The CDR3 loop is CASSSGTSSYNEQFF. The CDR3 region has the DNA TGTGCCAGCAGCTCCGGGACTAGCTCCTACAATGAGCAGTTCTTC. The V call is TRBV7-2, the J call TRBJ2-1; 8 nucleotides line up with TRBD2. Germline loops: CDR1 SGHTA, CDR2 FQGNSA. CDR3 size: 15 residues. V was clipped by 4 bases and J by 0 bases; unmatched bases: 2.

Only a few counts were recorded for this clonotype. V gene TRBV7-2 combines with J gene TRBJ2-1; TRBD2 might be the D (6 bases). The length of the CDR3 is 12 residues. Germline CDR1 is SGHTA and CDR2 is FQGNSA. Trimming shortened V by 0 bases and J by 15 bases, and 12 bases separated the two germline ends. The CDR3 DNA is TGTGCCAGCAGCTTAGCTCGCGGGGATCGGTTCTTC. Protein: CASSLARGDRFF.

The V and J genes are TRBV20-1 and TRBJ2-7, with D tentatively TRBD1 (6 bases). V was clipped by 0 bases and J by 6 bases, with 12 bases between them. This CDR3 contains 13 residues. From germline, CDR1 is DFQATT and CDR2 SNEGSKA (reference sequence). The CDR3 is CSAREPQGSEQYF. For the CDR3, the DNA is TGCAGTGCTAGAGAGCCCCAGGGGTCCGAGCAGTACTTC.

The chain is built from TRBV6-6 and TRBJ2-1; D is uncertain. This CDR3 region has 13 residues. CDR1 and CDR2 (germline): MNHNY, SVGAGI (reference sequence). V shed 8 bases and J shed 1 base, with 9 bases lying between them. CDR3 in DNA: TGTGCCAGCGGGTTAGGGTCCTACAATGAGCAGTTCTTC. Its protein is CASGLGSYNEQFF.

V gene TRBV6-5 combines with J gene TRBJ1-1; no clear D gene. The V gene lost 6 bases and the J gene lost 12 bases, with 8 bases spanning the gap. The CDR3 is 9 amino acids. Germline-derived CDR1 and CDR2 are MNHEY and SVGAGI. The CDR3 region is CASSPATFF. CDR3 nucleotides: TGTGCCAGCAGCCCCGCAACTTTCTTT.

The chain employs TRBV12-3 or TRBV12-4 and TRBJ1-1; D ambiguous. Trimming stripped 5 bases from V and 6 bases from J, with 10 bases between. CDR3 length: 12 amino acids. For the CDR3, the DNA is TGTGCCAGCAGTCAAAGGACGTCTGAAGCTTTCTTT. Its translation: CASSQRTSEAFF.

This clonotype has a count of ten or more. CDR3 amino acids: CASSLVPGGGGAFF. The CDR3 DNA sequence: TGTGCCAGCAGTTTAGTCCCAGGGGGCGGCGGGGCTTTCTTT. This rearrangement joins TRBV12-3 or TRBV12-4 to TRBJ1-1; 8 bases are a match to TRBD1. Trimming cost V 1 base and J 11 bases; bases outside gene matches: 9. CDR3 length: 14 amino acids.

Many counts were recorded for this clonotype. The CDR3 DNA follows: TGCAGTGCTAGCGGACAGGGTGTATCGGTTCGGGGGAATTCACCCCTCCACTTT. The encoded protein is CSASGQGVSVRGNSPLHF. This rearrangement joins TRBV20-1 to TRBJ1-6; TRBD1 agrees at 8 bases. V lost 3 bases, J lost 7 bases, and 17 bases stayed unmatched. Germline V gives CDR1 DFQATT, CDR2 SNEGSKA (reference sequence). The CDR3 extends over 18 amino acids.

The V gene is TRBV21-1, the J gene TRBJ2-7; the table's D call of TRBD2 was not tested on the DNA. TRBV21-1 represents a pseudogene. This CDR3 spans 16 amino acids. CDR3 nucleotide sequence: TGTGCCAGCAGTACAGTAGCGGGGTCTAGATCCTACGAGCAGTACGTC. Translated, it gives CASSTVAGSRSYEQYV.

V usage is TRBV24-1 and J usage is TRBJ2-2; D remains ambiguous. Germline CDR1 reads KGHDR; CDR2 reads SFDVKD. Trimming left V 5 bases short and J 2 bases short, with 8 bases between. The CDR3 consists of 14 residues. CDR3 coding DNA: TGTGCCACCAGTGGACACTCAAACACCGGGGAGCTGTTTTTT. It yields the protein CATSGHSNTGELFF.

The chain joins TRBV4-3 to TRBJ2-3; tentative D call: TRBD1 (5 bases). Germline V gene data show CDR1 as LGHNA and CDR2 as YSLEER. V shed 0 bases and J shed 0 bases, with 13 bases lying between them. The CDR3 runs to 17 residues. CDR3 nucleotide sequence: TGCGCCAGCAGCCAAGATGATATTAGGGGTAGCACAGATACGCAGTATTTT. This sequence encodes CASSQDDIRGSTDTQYF.

This clonotype was recorded at least ten times. This sequence joins TRBV3-1 and TRBJ2-5, with D tentatively TRBD1 or TRBD2 (5 bases each). The CDR3 runs 15 residues. Trimming pared 4 bases from V and 4 bases from J, leaving 16 bases between. Per germline, CDR1 LGHDT and CDR2 YNNKEL (reference sequence). The CDR3 loop is CASSPGPTGTETQYF. The CDR3 DNA is TGTGCCAGCAGCCCTGGGCCTACGGGGACAGAGACCCAGTACTTC.

This clonotype was detected only a few times. This sequence joins TRBV5-1 and TRBJ1-4; no firm D call. The length of the CDR3 is 16 residues. V was trimmed by 4 bases and J by 4 bases, leaving 17 bases between them. CDR1 and CDR2 (germline): SGHRS, YFSETQ. The CDR3 DNA reads TGCGCCAGCAGCCCTGGGTCAGTGGCGTATAATGAAAAACTGTTTTTT. It yields the protein CASSPGSVAYNEKLFF.

This clonotype was seen a few times. The rearrangement joins TRBV29-1 to TRBJ1-1, with D unclear. Trimming pared 4 bases from V and 3 bases from J, leaving 9 bases between. The CDR3 is 12 amino acids. In germline, CDR1 is SQVTM, CDR2 ANQGSEA. CDR3 in DNA: TGCAGCGTTGTTCTGTTGGACACTGAAGCTTTCTTT. Translation: CSVVLLDTEAFF.